A single T cell receptor (beta chain) is shown here with its context. CDR3 size: 16 residues. In germline, CDR1 is SEHNR, CDR2 FQNEAQ (reference sequence). Trimming stripped 1 base from V and 5 bases from J, with 18 bases between. This sample was included in a study of technical replicates of blood from a handful of donors. Here immunoSEQ multiplex PCR was the method, and the copy in TCRdb shows in-frame clones only, minus some. The profile shows around 65,000 clones, 75% to 90% of them singletons. The chain employs TRBV7-9 and TRBJ2-7; D not certain. The clonotype comes from a human donor in good health. Some clones in this sample may be carry-over from other donors' samples. The sample was PBMCs. The CDR3, as DNA: TGTGCCAGCAGCTTAGTCCGGCCAAAAAGCGCCGACGAGCAGTACTTC. It yields the protein CASSLVRPKSADEQYF.